One and the same sample provided the 20 T cell receptor beta chains below, sequenced in a study of shared clonotypes between healthy human individuals. Profiled with immunoSEQ multiplex PCR; TCRdb holds only in-frame clones, not every one. The sample contains millions of clones, 85% to 95% of which appear only once. Input material: naive CD4+ T cells sorted from blood. Specified subset: CD45RA+ positively selected. Every receptor here comes from a young man in good health.

The rearrangement links TRBV18 to TRBJ2-4, with 7 nucleotides matching TRBD1. J lost 1 base, V lost 3 bases, and 6 bases had no gene match. Germline-derived CDR1 and CDR2 are KGHSH and LQKENI. This CDR3 has 16 amino acids. CDR3 nucleotide sequence: TGTGCCAGCTCACCTACAGGGGCCGAGGCCAAAAACATTCAGTACTTC. This encodes CASSPTGAEAKNIQYF.

Comment on this clone: The sample holds other DNA sequences that translate to the same CDR3. The chain is built from TRBV10-3 and TRBJ2-2; tentative D call: TRBD2 (6 bases). This CDR3 is built from 15 residues. CDR1 and CDR2 from the germline V gene are ENHRY and SYGVKD. V dropped 2 bases and J dropped 5 bases, with 12 bases sitting between them. CDR3 region: CAISETGVGTGELFF. CDR3 DNA sequence: TGTGCCATCAGTGAGACGGGGGTAGGGACCGGGGAGCTGTTTTTT.

The V and J genes are TRBV5-1 and TRBJ2-2; D unresolved. V shed 4 bases and J shed 0 bases, with 7 bases lying between them. The CDR3 is made up of 14 amino acids. The germline V gene has CDR1 SGHRS and CDR2 YFSETQ. CDR3 nucleotides: TGCGCCAGCAGCACCCCTACGAACACCGGGGAGCTGTTTTTT. It specifies CASSTPTNTGELFF. Together with reference TRBV5-1 and TRBJ2-2, the CDR3 gives the full variable domain: KAGVTQTPRYLIKTRGQQVTLSCSPISGHRSVSWYQQTPGQGLQFLFEYFSETQRNKGNFPGRFSGRQFSNSRSEMNVSTLELGDSALYLCASSTPTNTGELFFGEGSRLTVL.

The chain recombines TRBV19 with TRBJ2-7; 7 bases line up with TRBD1. The CDR3 is made up of 13 amino acids. CDR1 is LNHDA, CDR2 SQIVND, per germline (reference sequence). V was pared by 3 bases and J by 4 bases, with 3 bases of the junction left unmatched. The CDR3 loop reads CASSMAGGYEQYF. The CDR3 DNA reads TGTGCCAGTAGTATGGCAGGGGGTTACGAGCAGTACTTC.

This chain connects TRBV2 to TRBJ2-2; 7 bases agree with TRBD2. With V trimmed by 7 bases and J by 3 bases, 5 bases remained unmatched. The CDR3 length is 14 residues. Germline V CDR1 and CDR2: SNHLY, FYNNEI. The CDR3 region is CASKSGMDTGELFF. CDR3 coding DNA: TGTGCCAGCAAAAGCGGGATGGACACCGGGGAGCTGTTTTTT.

This sequence joins TRBV7-2 and TRBJ1-4, with no clear D. V lost 1 base, J lost 0 bases, and 9 bases lay in between. This CDR3 is built from 16 residues. The germline V gene has CDR1 SGHTA and CDR2 FQGNSA. For the CDR3, the DNA is TGTGCCAGCAGCTTAGGGGGATCTTCAACTAATGAAAAACTGTTTTTT. This sequence encodes CASSLGGSSTNEKLFF.

With respect to this clone: Other nucleotide sequences from this sample produce the same CDR3. J is TRBJ2-5 and V is TRBV2; D call uncertain. Germline V gives CDR1 SNHLY, CDR2 FYNNEI. The CDR3 runs to 14 residues. Trimming pared 2 bases from V and 1 base from J, leaving 8 bases between. In nucleotides, the CDR3 is TGTGCCAGCAGTGAATGGGGATCCCAAGAGACCCAGTACTTC. Its protein is CASSEWGSQETQYF. Full variable domain (remainder filled in from reference TRBV2 and TRBJ2-5): EPEVTQTPSHQVTQMGQEVILRCVPISNHLYFYWYRQILGQKVEFLVSFYNNEISEKSEIFDDQFSVERPDGSNFTLKIRSTKLEDSAMYFCASSEWGSQETQYFGPGTRLLVL.

The gene calls are TRBV6-1 and TRBJ2-2; D is possibly TRBD1 (5 bases). Germline lookup yields CDR1 MNHNS and CDR2 SASEGT. V lost 7 bases, J lost 4 bases, and 16 bases lay in between. This CDR3 spans 15 amino acids. Here the CDR3 reads CASTLGQVGTGELFF. The CDR3 nucleotides read TGTGCCAGCACCCTGGGGCAGGTGGGCACCGGGGAGCTGTTTTTT.

This clone was counted once. V and J are TRBV4-1 and TRBJ2-2, with a tentative D call TRBD1 (5 bases). The CDR3 sequence is 16 residues long. CDR1 is MGHRA, CDR2 YSYEKL, per germline. V was shortened by 1 base and J by 2 bases, with 11 bases between the two germline ends. The CDR3 DNA reads TGCGCCAGCAGCCAAGGGACACTGAGTAACACCGGGGAGCTGTTTTTT. Its protein product is CASSQGTLSNTGELFF.

CDR3: CAWGGGGIPYGYTF. In DNA form, the CDR3 reads TGTGCCTGGGGGGGAGGTGGGATCCCCTATGGCTACACCTTC. The chain recombines TRBV30 with TRBJ1-2, with D perhaps TRBD1 (5 bases). Germline lookup yields CDR1 GTSNPN and CDR2 SVGIG (reference sequence). The CDR3 has 14 amino acids. The germline V and J ends were trimmed by 5 bases and 4 bases, with 17 bases remaining between them.

The V and J genes are TRBV5-4 and TRBJ2-5; 12 nucleotides line up with TRBD2. Trimming cost V 4 bases and J 5 bases; bases outside gene matches: 6. The CDR3 contains 15 residues. CDR1 is SGHNT and CDR2 is YYREEE in the germline V gene (reference sequence). The CDR3 here is CASSLSSGRGETQYF. In DNA, the CDR3 is TGTGCCAGCAGCCTTTCTAGCGGGAGGGGGGAGACCCAGTACTTC. Drawing the rest from reference TRBV5-4 and TRBJ2-5, the complete variable domain is ETGVTQSPTHLIKTRGQQVTLRCSSQSGHNTVSWYQQALGQGPQFIFQYYREEENGRGNFPPRFSGLQFPNYSSELNVNALELDDSALYLCASSLSSGRGETQYFGPGTRLLVL.

The V call is TRBV2, the J call TRBJ1-3, with TRBD1 matching over 9 bases. The germline gives CDR1 SNHLY, CDR2 FYNNEI. This CDR3 contains 16 residues. The junction had 9 bases not matched to a gene; V was cut back by 6 bases and J by 3 bases. DNA of the CDR3: TGTGCCAGCAGGACGGATACAGGGGGCTATGGAAACACCATATATTTT. As protein: CASRTDTGGYGNTIYF. Complete variable domain (other parts from reference TRBV2 and TRBJ1-3): EPEVTQTPSHQVTQMGQEVILRCVPISNHLYFYWYRQILGQKVEFLVSFYNNEISEKSEIFDDQFSVERPDGSNFTLKIRSTKLEDSAMYFCASRTDTGGYGNTIYFGEGSWLTVV.

This clone has only a few counts. V and J are TRBV5-6 and TRBJ2-7, with D perhaps matching TRBD2 (5 bases). The V gene's germline CDR1 is SGHDT and CDR2 YYEEEE. The V end was cut by 0 bases, the J end by 1 base, with 11 bases between. CDR3 length: 15 residues. This chain's CDR3 is CASSLGGVLSYEQYF. The CDR3 DNA reads as TGTGCCAGCAGCTTGGGGGGAGTTCTGTCCTACGAGCAGTACTTC.

The chain has TRBV18 and TRBJ1-5; D call uncertain. From germline, CDR1 is KGHSH and CDR2 LQKENI. This CDR3 contains 14 residues. Trimming removed 4 bases at V and 12 bases at J, with 19 bases between. CDR3 bases: TGTGCCAGCTCACGCGGGTCGGAGGGCCCCAACCAGCATTTT. As protein: CASSRGSEGPNQHF. The entire variable domain, with the rest obtained from reference TRBV18 and TRBJ1-5, is as follows: NAGVMQNPRHLVRRRGQEARLRCSPMKGHSHVYWYRQLPEEGLKFMVYLQKENIIDESGMPKERFSAEFPKEGPSILRIQQVVRGDSAAYFCASSRGSEGPNQHFGDGTRLSIL.

V usage is TRBV6-1 and J usage is TRBJ2-5; D unclear. The CDR3 loop spans 13 amino acids. Trimming took off 4 bases at V and 5 bases at J, with 11 bases between the two ends. Germline V gene lookup returns CDR1 MNHNS and CDR2 SASEGT. The DNA of the CDR3 is TGTGCCAGCAGTGTGAATGGTGGTGAGACCCAGTACTTC. Amino acid sequence: CASSVNGGETQYF.

The chain employs TRBV2 and TRBJ1-6; 8 nucleotides match TRBD1. Trimming removed 7 bases from V and 3 bases from J; junction bases left unmatched: 5. The germline V gene has CDR1 SNHLY and CDR2 FYNNEI. This CDR3 contains 15 residues. The DNA for the CDR3 is TGTGCCAGCATGGGGGGACAGGTCTATAATTCACCCCTCCACTTT. Translating it yields CASMGGQVYNSPLHF.

This sequence joins TRBV6-6 and TRBJ2-5; 8 bases map to TRBD1. With 0 bases clipped from V and 3 bases from J, the junction kept 3 bases outside the gene matches. The CDR3 runs to 15 residues. Germline V gene lookup returns CDR1 MNHNY and CDR2 SVGAGI (reference sequence). The CDR3 region is CASSYSRGQEETQYF. The CDR3, as DNA: TGTGCCAGCAGTTACTCTCGGGGACAGGAAGAGACCCAGTACTTC.

To note about this clone: Possible read error: a much larger clone is one base away. The sample carries other DNA sequences with the same CDR3. The V call is TRBV27, the J call TRBJ2-6; no firm D call. V lost 0 bases to trimming and J lost 4 bases, with 1 base between them. The CDR3 covers 13 residues. Germline-derived CDR1 and CDR2 are MNHEY and SMNVEV (reference sequence). The CDR3 loop is CASSLSGANVLTF. CDR3 coding DNA: TGTGCCAGCAGTTTATCGGGGGCCAACGTCCTGACTTTC. Full variable domain (remainder filled in from reference TRBV27 and TRBJ2-6): EAQVTQNPRYLITVTGKKLTVTCSQNMNHEYMSWYRQDPGLGLRQIYYSMNVEVTDKGDVPEGYKVSRKEKRNFPLILESPSPNQTSLYFCASSLSGANVLTFGAGSRLTVL.

Concerning this clone: A much larger clone differs by one base, so this may be a read error. Without the conserved terminal phenylalanine or tryptophan, this CDR3 likely stems from a read error. This chain's CDR3 is CASSQDYRRNEKLFS. CDR3 sequence (DNA): TGCGCCAGCAGCCAAGATTACCGTAGAAATGAAAAACTGTTTTCT. This sequence joins TRBV4-3 and TRBJ1-4; D call uncertain. The CDR3 spans 15 residues. Germline V gene lookup returns CDR1 LGHNA and CDR2 YSLEER. V shed 0 bases and J shed 5 bases, with 10 bases lying between them.

The genes are TRBV10-3 and TRBJ1-5; possibly TRBD1 for D (5 bases). V was clipped by 2 bases and J by 4 bases, with 12 bases between them. The CDR3 is 15 residues long. CDR1 ENHRY and CDR2 SYGVKD come from the germline V gene. The CDR3 region has the DNA TGTGCCATCAGTGAGGGCGGGACGGTTAATCAGCCCCAGCATTTT. Translating it yields CAISEGGTVNQPQHF.